Following are 9 T cell receptor beta chains from one sample sequenced in a study of human T cells and chemical hapten exposure. MiXCR, run by TCRdb on the RACE reads, gives a single entry per CDR3 protein. The sample records under 150,000 distinct CDR3 sequences, 9.5% to 13% being singletons. Specified time point: patch test 1, 2 weeks after DPC sensitization. Treatment in this sample: therapeutic diphenylcyclopropenone sensitization with weekly scalp DPC. The sequences come from whole blood, collected in connection with sensitization to the hapten diphenylcyclopropenone (DPC). The receptors originated from a woman aged 50 to 60 with alopecia areata. Some clones in this sample may be carry-over from other donors' samples.

This clonotype was seen a few times. The chain employs TRBV7-2 and TRBJ2-3; D might be TRBD1 or TRBD2, each matching 6 bases. CDR1 SGHTA and CDR2 FQGNSA come from the germline V gene. The CDR3 spans 15 residues. V was clipped by 5 bases and J by 4 bases, with 16 bases between them. CDR3 DNA: TGTGCCAGCAGCCCCAGTTACAGGGAGGCAGATACGCAGTATTTT. The encoded protein is CASSPSYREADTQYF.

This clonotype occurred a few times. The V call is TRBV14, the J call TRBJ2-1; the D gene is possibly TRBD1 (5 bases). The germline gives CDR1 SGHDN, CDR2 FVKESK. This CDR3 has 14 amino acids. V gave up 3 bases and J gave up 2 bases, with 8 bases separating them. The chain's CDR3 is CASSHRAPYNEQFF. The CDR3 DNA sequence: TGTGCCAGCAGCCACAGGGCCCCCTACAATGAGCAGTTCTTC.

This chain joins TRBV11-2 and TRBJ1-6, with D unclear. V was cut by 2 bases and J by 6 bases, with 2 bases left in between. This CDR3 has 12 amino acids. Germline V gene lookup returns CDR1 SGHAT and CDR2 FQNNGV. Here the CDR3 reads CASSLINSPLHF. In nucleotides, the CDR3 is TGTGCCAGCAGCTTAATTAATTCACCCCTCCACTTT.

The rearrangement joins TRBV19 to TRBJ2-5; tentatively, D is TRBD1 or TRBD2 (5 bases each). The CDR3 is made up of 15 amino acids. CDR1 and CDR2 from the germline V gene are LNHDA and SQIVND (reference sequence). V was shortened by 3 bases and J by 1 base, with 12 bases between the two germline ends. CDR3 region: CASSISGTAQETQYF. In DNA form, the CDR3 reads TGTGCCAGTAGTATCTCCGGGACGGCCCAAGAGACCCAGTACTTC.

This clonotype was found many times. The chain combines TRBV29-1 with TRBJ2-3, with D hard to call. CDR3 length: 11 amino acids. The V end lost 4 bases, the J end lost 8 bases, and 10 bases lay between the germline ends. The germline CDR1 and CDR2 sequences are SQVTM and ANQGSEA. The CDR3 DNA reads as TGCAGCGTTGTCCCGGGCCGTACGCAGTATTTT. Its protein is CSVVPGRTQYF.

This clonotype was observed at least ten times. The chain carries TRBV28 and TRBJ2-7; D tentatively reads TRBD1 or TRBD2 (5 bases each). The CDR3 covers 14 residues. Germline V gene data show CDR1 as MDHEN and CDR2 as SYDVKM. The germline V and J ends were trimmed by 5 bases and 2 bases, with 13 bases remaining between them. The DNA of the CDR3 is TGTGCCAGCAGTCTCCCCTGGGGGACCTACGAGCAGTACTTC. It translates to CASSLPWGTYEQYF.

The rearrangement uses TRBV6-2 or TRBV6-3 and TRBJ1-2, with 8 bases identical to TRBD1. The junction had 7 bases not matched to a gene; V was cut back by 0 bases and J by 1 base. From germline, CDR1 is MNHEY and CDR2 SVGEGT. There are 17 residues in the CDR3. The CDR3 nucleotides read TGTGCCAGCAGTTACTCTGCCGGACAGGGCTATAACTATGGCTACACCTTC. It yields the protein CASSYSAGQGYNYGYTF.

This clonotype was picked up a small number of times. This rearrangement joins TRBV5-1 to TRBJ2-1; TRBD1 might be the D (5 bases). Per the germline V gene, CDR1 is SGHRS and CDR2 is YFSETQ. This CDR3 is 16 amino acids long. The V gene lost 0 bases and the J gene lost 1 base, with 11 bases spanning the gap. The CDR3 loop is CASSLAPTVSYNEQFF. The DNA of the CDR3 is TGCGCCAGCAGCTTGGCCCCGACAGTTTCCTACAATGAGCAGTTCTTC.

This clonotype was seen at least ten times. The chain uses TRBV7-9 and TRBJ2-7, with D unresolved. V shed 5 bases and J shed 0 bases, with 5 bases lying between them. The CDR3 has 12 amino acids. CDR1 is SEHNR and CDR2 is FQNEAQ in the germline V gene (reference sequence). DNA of the CDR3: TGTGCCAGCAGCCGCGCCTCCTACGAGCAGTACTTC. This gives the protein CASSRASYEQYF.